These 18 T cell receptor beta chains were sequenced from one sample in a study of beta chain features in type 1 diabetes (dated 2018 in TCRdb). Library preparation used the immunoSEQ multiplex PCR assay. The High Capacity cDNA Reverse Transcription Kit was used to reverse transcribe all of the isolated RNA, meaning that expressed TCRB transcripts were what got sequenced. TCRdb took this table from immuneACCESS and kept in-frame rearrangements with V and J called. Such tables lack part of the clones; where checked against another copy, unresolved V genes explain under half of the gap, and the rest is unexplained. Here the sample has 200,000 to 300,000 clones; roughly 70% occur a single time. The top ten clones comprise approximately 0.053% of the sample. Sequenced sample: naive CD4+ T cells from blood. This specimen's cell subset or site label, interpreted: true naive CD4+ T cells. Receptors originate from a man aged 25 to 45 in good health.

This clone was counted once. The same CDR3 also results from other DNA sequences found in this sample. CDR3 nucleotides: TGCAGTGCTAGACGGCAAGAGACCCAGTACTTC. It translates to CSARRQETQYF. The chain carries TRBV20-1 and TRBJ2-5; D gene unclear. Germline values: CDR1 DFQATT, CDR2 SNEGSKA (reference sequence). V was trimmed by 2 bases and J by 2 bases, leaving 3 bases between them. The length of the CDR3 is 11 residues.

The J gene is TRBJ2-1, the V gene TRBV30; 7 positions match TRBD2. The CDR3 spans 15 residues. Germline CDR1 GTSNPN, CDR2 SVGIG (reference sequence). Losses at the gene ends were 1 base for V and 0 bases for J; bases not matched to a gene: 3. CDR3 nucleotides: TGTGCCTGGAGTGGAGGCGGGAGCTCCTACAATGAGCAGTTCTTC. Translation gives CAWSGGGSSYNEQFF.

The V and J genes are TRBV7-9 and TRBJ1-1, with D unresolved. Trimming shortened V by 5 bases and J by 2 bases, and 15 bases separated the two germline ends. Germline values: CDR1 SEHNR, CDR2 FQNEAQ (reference sequence). The CDR3 has 15 amino acids. The CDR3 reads CASSPLGNPNTEAFF. CDR3 DNA sequence: TGTGCCAGCAGCCCCCTGGGGAACCCTAACACTGAAGCTTTCTTT.

The genes are TRBV7-9 and TRBJ1-2; D not certain. Trimming shortened V by 5 bases and J by 3 bases, and 13 bases separated the two germline ends. This CDR3 is 14 amino acids long. CDR1 is SEHNR, CDR2 FQNEAQ, per germline (reference sequence). CDR3 sequence: CASSPYAPDYGYTF. CDR3 nucleotides: TGTGCCAGCAGCCCCTACGCCCCGGACTATGGCTACACCTTC.

This chain joins TRBV25-1 and TRBJ2-2; 10 nucleotides align to TRBD2. Germline CDR1 MGHDK, CDR2 SYGVNS. Trimming cost V 2 bases and J 9 bases; bases outside gene matches: 6. This CDR3 has 15 residues. The DNA of the CDR3 is TGTGCCAGCAGTGAACCGGGACTAGCGTTCCGGGAGCTGTTTTTT. Encoded protein: CASSEPGLAFRELFF.

The chain links TRBV7-9 to TRBJ2-7; D uncertain. V shed 6 bases and J shed 4 bases, with 13 bases lying between them. Germline V gene lookup returns CDR1 SEHNR and CDR2 FQNEAQ (reference sequence). There are 13 residues in the CDR3. Here the CDR3 DNA reads TGTGCCAGCAGGCCCAGGCAGAGGTACGAGCAGTACTTC. Its translation is CASRPRQRYEQYF.

J is TRBJ2-1 and V is TRBV25-1; TRBD1 matches 9 bases. There are 13 residues in the CDR3. The germline CDR1 and CDR2 sequences are MGHDK and SYGVNS. Unmatched junction bases numbered 10, after V lost 10 bases and J lost 9 bases. CDR3: CAIWTGVFGEQFF. CDR3 DNA sequence: TGTGCCATCTGGACAGGGGTTTTCGGTGAGCAGTTCTTC.

In its sample, this clone was seen a few times. The chain couples TRBV29-1 to TRBJ2-1; D is unresolved. CDR3 length: 14 residues. The germline CDR1 and CDR2 sequences are SQVTM and ANQGSEA. Deletions cut 0 bases from V and 3 bases from J, with 9 bases between. Here the CDR3 reads CSVEDPSLYNEQFF. CDR3 nucleotide sequence: TGCAGCGTTGAAGATCCCAGTCTCTACAATGAGCAGTTCTTC.

The genes are TRBV7-9 and TRBJ2-1; D might be TRBD1 or TRBD2, each matching 5 bases. With 0 bases removed from V and 7 bases from J, the gap between germline ends came to 13 bases. Looked up from germline, CDR1 is SEHNR and CDR2 is FQNEAQ (reference sequence). This CDR3 contains 15 residues. DNA for the CDR3: TGTGCCAGCAGCTTAGCCAGGGAAGGGAGTAATGAGCAGTTCTTC. Translation: CASSLAREGSNEQFF.

CDR3 region: CASSLWTGNTGELFF. CDR3 DNA sequence: TGTGCCAGCAGTTTATGGACAGGGAACACCGGGGAGCTGTTTTTT. The genes are TRBV27 and TRBJ2-2; 7 bases fit TRBD1. The germline gives CDR1 MNHEY, CDR2 SMNVEV (reference sequence). The CDR3 has 15 amino acids. V was clipped by 1 base and J by 1 base; unmatched bases: 0.

The chain has TRBV6-1 and TRBJ2-7, with TRBD1 as a possible D gene (5 bases). Germline loops: CDR1 MNHNS, CDR2 SASEGT. The ends were cut back, 7 bases at V and 5 bases at J, with 15 bases in the middle. The CDR3 is 13 amino acids. The CDR3 DNA sequence: TGTGCCAGCAAGGCAGGACAACCTAACGAGCAGTACTTC. It codes for CASKAGQPNEQYF.

CDR3 protein: CSVKVFGYTF. The CDR3 nucleotides read TGCAGCGTTAAGGTTTTCGGCTACACCTTC. The chain links TRBV29-1 to TRBJ1-2; D remains unclear. The germline CDR1 and CDR2 sequences are SQVTM and ANQGSEA. The length of the CDR3 is 10 residues. V lost 5 bases, J lost 8 bases, and 9 bases lay in between.

This chain uses TRBV29-1 with TRBJ2-2; D is tentatively TRBD1 or TRBD2 (6 bases each). The CDR3 contains 14 residues. Deletions cut 6 bases from V and 1 base from J, with 12 bases between. Germline V gene sequence: CDR1 SQVTM, CDR2 ANQGSEA. CDR3 region: CSVRGLVNTGELFF. For the CDR3, the DNA is TGCAGCGTCCGGGGGCTGGTGAACACCGGGGAGCTGTTTTTT.

This clone occurred a few times. The chain has TRBV9 and TRBJ2-7; 10 bases align to TRBD2. There are 14 residues in the CDR3. Unmatched junction bases numbered 5, after V lost 0 bases and J lost 8 bases. The germline gives CDR1 SGDLS, CDR2 YYNGEE. The CDR3 loop is CASSVGLAGEKQYF. In nucleotides, the CDR3 is TGTGCCAGCAGCGTAGGGCTAGCGGGAGAAAAGCAGTACTTC.

The chain links TRBV9 to TRBJ1-1; D unclear. The length of the CDR3 is 15 residues. Trimming shortened V by 0 bases and J by 3 bases, and 12 bases separated the two germline ends. CDR1 is SGDLS, CDR2 YYNGEE, per germline. CDR3 region: CASSVAGGRDTEAFF. DNA of the CDR3: TGTGCCAGCAGCGTAGCTGGAGGGAGGGACACTGAAGCTTTCTTT. Full variable domain (outside the CDR3, taken from reference TRBV9 and TRBJ1-1): DSGVTQTPKHLITATGQRVTLRCSPRSGDLSVYWYQQSLDQGLQFLIQYYNGEERAKGNILERFSAQQFPDLHSELNLSSLELGDSALYFCASSVAGGRDTEAFFGQGTRLTVV.

This clone was seen a few times. The V gene is TRBV4-3, the J gene TRBJ2-3; TRBD2 agrees at 7 bases. Unmatched junction bases numbered 7, after V lost 0 bases and J lost 4 bases. There are 16 residues in the CDR3. The germline V gene encodes CDR1 LGHNA and CDR2 YSLEER. The CDR3 bases are TGCGCCAGCAGCCAAGATCCGGGAGGATGGGCAGATACGCAGTATTTT. Protein: CASSQDPGGWADTQYF.

The genes are TRBV9 and TRBJ2-2; D unclear. V was clipped by 0 bases and J by 5 bases, with 5 bases between them. Germline V CDR1 and CDR2: SGDLS, YYNGEE. The CDR3 sequence is 13 residues long. CDR3 DNA sequence: TGTGCCAGCAGCGTAGTACGTACCGGGGAGCTGTTTTTT. It is translated as CASSVVRTGELFF.

This chain uses TRBV28 with TRBJ2-1; no firm D call. Germline V gene sequence: CDR1 MDHEN, CDR2 SYDVKM. With 3 bases removed from V and 9 bases from J, the gap between germline ends came to 12 bases. The CDR3 has 13 amino acids. CDR3 sequence reads: CASSFQTTGEQFF. In DNA form, the CDR3 reads TGTGCCAGCAGTTTTCAAACCACGGGTGAGCAGTTCTTC.